These T cell receptor beta chains were read from a single sample in a study of PD-L1 blockade in urothelial cancer. Libraries were prepared by immunoSEQ multiplex PCR; TCRdb keeps only in-frame clonotypes and omits some of them. The sample lists just under 50,000 clones, about 86% seen once, with around 3.2% in the top ten. This material consisted of PBMCs, taken around atezolizumab (anti-PD-L1) treatment. These receptors all come from a man aged 70-80 years with urothelial cancer. The CDR3 runs from the conserved cysteine through the conserved F or W. The order of the fields is V gene, CDR3 protein.

>TRBV7-9
CASGSLTGTMNTEAFF
>TRBV7-2
CASSLEPSSYEQYF
>TRBV28
CASTGTPQETQYF
>TRBV7-9
CASSFGTGGETQYF
>TRBV9
CASSVDLRAGGDNEQYF
>TRBV19
CASSSTGFETQYF
>TRBV6-1
CASRSQGNYGYTF
>TRBV30
CAWSASWTSSNQPQHF
>TRBV27
CASRPVQGLSNQPQHF
>TRBV13
CASSVRGTGTYGYTF
>TRBV10-1
CASRGGVSDTEAFF
>TRBV5-4
CASSNPGDLEAFF
>TRBV6-6
CASSYDRVGGYTF
>TRBV28
CASSLNSAQGQVYF
>TRBV28
CASSFGAGVADTQYF
>TRBV4-1
CASSQDTSSGSSNEQFF
>TRBV5-4
CASSVTGAYEQYF
>TRBV15
CATSRDLAGGQASYNEQFF
>TRBV30
CAWSVIGAGITEAFF
>TRBV14
CASSQETGWTEAFF
>TRBV19
CASSTGTSGRHEQFF
>TRBV9
CASSRTGTAYNEQFF
>TRBV19
CASTHPLGTGDPNYGYTF
>TRBV6-5
CASSLGGSNYGYTF
>TRBV10-2
CATSPRDEQFF
>TRBV11-1
CASSLGSRGADGYTF
>TRBV29-1
CSAADRGEAEQYF
>TRBV7-9
CASSSFGTDTQYF
>TRBV30
CAWKEGMNTEAFF
>TRBV9
CASSVATASYEQYF
>TRBV5-4
CASSSRGRNEQFF
>TRBV28
CATRSPRETQYF
>TRBV11-3
CASSLAGGSYNEQFF
>TRBV19
CASSTDSDIIPINYGYTF
>TRBV4-1
CASSQEGQGVRQPQHF
>TRBV5-1
CASSSRQASYNEQFF
>TRBV28
CASSSTTGTTRLGEQYF
>TRBV4-2
CASSQGRQGVYYGYTF
>TRBV6-5
CASTTGGQPQHF